The rows below give T cell receptor beta chains drawn from one sample of a study of cytomegalovirus exposure and HLA in healthy donors. Using immunoSEQ multiplex PCR, the repertoire was profiled, and TCRdb retains in-frame clones only, with some absent. The sample lists fewer than 250,000 clones, over 70% seen once, with approximately 1.7% in the top ten. The sequencing sample was made of PBMCs. The receptors come from a man in his forties in good health and CMV-seropositive. Each CDR3 is given with its conserved first and last residue. Fields, in order: V gene, J gene, clone size, D gene, CDR3 DNA, CDR3 protein. A D gene is named only where the DNA matches it firmly. Clone size is stated in some rows and not others, as once, few, many or a class when expanded.

V gene: TRBV28
J gene: TRBJ2-7
clone size: once
D gene: .
CDR3 DNA: TGTGCCAGCAGTCCGGAAAGGGGGGGCGGCACCTACGAGCAGTACTTC
CDR3 protein: CASSPERGGGTYEQYF

V gene: TRBV28
J gene: TRBJ2-7
clone size: few
D gene: .
CDR3 DNA: TGTGCCAGCAGTTTATTGGGGGGTGGCGAGCAGTACTTC
CDR3 protein: CASSLLGGGEQYF

V gene: TRBV7-2
J gene: TRBJ1-4
clone size: .
D gene: .
CDR3 DNA: TGTGCCAGCAGCTCGACAGTTGCAACTAATGAAAAACTGTTTTTT
CDR3 protein: CASSSTVATNEKLFF

V gene: TRBV5-1
J gene: TRBJ1-2
clone size: .
D gene: TRBD1
CDR3 DNA: TGCGCCAGCAGCTGGGGGGACAGCAATCCGGGAGGCTACACCTTC
CDR3 protein: CASSWGDSNPGGYTF

V gene: TRBV7-9
J gene: TRBJ2-1
clone size: .
D gene: TRBD2
CDR3 DNA: TGTGCCAGCAGCTCCGGACTAGCGGGAGCAAAAAGGGAGCAGTTCTTC
CDR3 protein: CASSSGLAGAKREQFF

V gene: TRBV5-6
J gene: TRBJ2-1
clone size: .
D gene: TRBD2
CDR3 DNA: TGTGCCAGCACCTTGGTAGCGGGAGCTAACTACAATGAGCAGTTCTTC
CDR3 protein: CASTLVAGANYNEQFF

V gene: TRBV6-1
J gene: TRBJ2-2
clone size: .
D gene: .
CDR3 DNA: TGTGCCAGCATGCCTGGCTTTACGAACACCGGGGAGCTGTTTTTT
CDR3 protein: CASMPGFTNTGELFF

V gene: TRBV29-1
J gene: TRBJ1-3
clone size: .
D gene: .
CDR3 DNA: TGCAGCGTTACAGGGGGAAACACCATATATTTT
CDR3 protein: CSVTGGNTIYF

V gene: TRBV10-3
J gene: TRBJ1-1
clone size: few
D gene: TRBD1
CDR3 DNA: TGTGCCACCAGCCCCTCGGGACAGACGATGAACACTGAAGCTTTCTTT
CDR3 protein: CATSPSGQTMNTEAFF

V gene: TRBV28
J gene: TRBJ2-7
clone size: .
D gene: .
CDR3 DNA: TGTGCCAGCTTCGGGGGGGACGTCCTGAGGGGGCTCTACGAGCAGTACTTC
CDR3 protein: CASFGGDVLRGLYEQYF

V gene: TRBV9
J gene: TRBJ1-4
clone size: .
D gene: .
CDR3 DNA: TGTGCCAGCAGCGTCCAGGGATCTAATGAAAAACTGTTTTTT
CDR3 protein: CASSVQGSNEKLFF

V gene: TRBV19
J gene: TRBJ2-1
clone size: .
D gene: TRBD2
CDR3 DNA: TGTGCCAGTAGTATAGGAGGGACTAGCGGGAGATTTGGCCAGTTCTTC
CDR3 protein: CASSIGGTSGRFGQFF

V gene: TRBV4-1
J gene: TRBJ2-3
clone size: .
D gene: .
CDR3 DNA: TGCGCCAGCAGCCCCTCAGGGAACACGCAGTATTTT
CDR3 protein: CASSPSGNTQYF

V gene: TRBV6-6
J gene: TRBJ2-7
clone size: .
D gene: .
CDR3 DNA: TGTGCCAGCAGTTCCCTTAGGGCGGGTGCTTACGAGCAGTACTTC
CDR3 protein: CASSSLRAGAYEQYF

V gene: TRBV28
J gene: TRBJ2-7
clone size: .
D gene: .
CDR3 DNA: TGTGCCAGCAGTTTGGTGGAGAGCTCCTACGAGCAGTACTTC
CDR3 protein: CASSLVESSYEQYF

V gene: TRBV7-9
J gene: TRBJ2-7
clone size: .
D gene: TRBD1
CDR3 DNA: TGTGCCAGCAGCTTCCCGGACAGGGGAATATACGAGCAGTACTTC
CDR3 protein: CASSFPDRGIYEQYF

V gene: TRBV21-1
J gene: TRBJ2-7
clone size: .
D gene: .
CDR3 DNA: TGTGCCAGCAGCAAGGAGGACGACGGAGCCTACGAGCAGTACTTC
CDR3 protein: CASSKEDDGAYEQYF

V gene: TRBV11-2
J gene: TRBJ2-6
clone size: .
D gene: TRBD2
CDR3 DNA: TGTGCCAGCAGCTCTGGACTAGCGGCCCACTCTGGGGCCAACGTCCTGACTTTC
CDR3 protein: CASSSGLAAHSGANVLTF

V gene: TRBV4-1
J gene: TRBJ1-1
clone size: .
D gene: .
CDR3 DNA: TGCGCCGCAACGTATGCCCCTAATACCGGGACAGAAGCTTTCTTT
CDR3 protein: CAATYAPNTGTEAFF

V gene: TRBV5-1
J gene: TRBJ2-2
clone size: .
D gene: .
CDR3 DNA: TGCGCCAGCAGCTTGGGGGCCTGGGCAAACACCGGGGAGCTGTTTTTT
CDR3 protein: CASSLGAWANTGELFF

V gene: TRBV27
J gene: TRBJ2-7
clone size: .
D gene: TRBD2
CDR3 DNA: TGTGCCAGCAGTTCCAGCGGGAGGGCCTACGAGCAGTACTTC
CDR3 protein: CASSSSGRAYEQYF

V gene: TRBV21-1
J gene: TRBJ2-3
clone size: few
D gene: .
CDR3 DNA: TGTGCCAGCAAAAACACCGGGACTCCCAACTCCCTTCATACGCAGTATTTT
CDR3 protein: CASKNTGTPNSLHTQYF

V gene: TRBV13
J gene: TRBJ1-1
clone size: .
D gene: TRBD1
CDR3 DNA: TGTGCCAGCAGCTTCCCCGGGACAGCAAACACTGAAGCTTTCTTT
CDR3 protein: CASSFPGTANTEAFF

V gene: TRBV6-1
J gene: TRBJ1-5
clone size: few
D gene: .
CDR3 DNA: TGTGCCAGCAGGGCCCCAGGTAGCAATCAGCCCCAGCATTTT
CDR3 protein: CASRAPGSNQPQHF

V gene: TRBV5-8
J gene: TRBJ2-7
clone size: .
D gene: TRBD2
CDR3 DNA: TGTGCCAGCAGCTGGGAAGCGGGAGTGTTCTACGAGCAGTACTTC
CDR3 protein: CASSWEAGVFYEQYF

V gene: TRBV28
J gene: TRBJ1-1
clone size: .
D gene: .
CDR3 DNA: TGTGCCAGCGGATGGGGGAGGACTCCTTCGGGGACTGAAGCTTTCTTT
CDR3 protein: CASGWGRTPSGTEAFF

V gene: TRBV5-5
J gene: TRBJ1-5
clone size: few
D gene: TRBD1
CDR3 DNA: TGTGCCAGCAGCCCCTCACCGGACAGGGCAGAGCCCCAGCATTTT
CDR3 protein: CASSPSPDRAEPQHF

V gene: TRBV5-1
J gene: TRBJ2-7
clone size: .
D gene: TRBD1
CDR3 DNA: TGCGCCAGCAGCTACCAGGGGACAGGGCCCTACGAGCAGTACTTC
CDR3 protein: CASSYQGTGPYEQYF

V gene: TRBV7-2
J gene: TRBJ1-5
clone size: .
D gene: TRBD1
CDR3 DNA: TGTGCCAGCAGCATCGGGACAGTGATCAATCAGCCCCAGCATTTT
CDR3 protein: CASSIGTVINQPQHF

V gene: TRBV28
J gene: TRBJ2-6
clone size: .
D gene: TRBD2
CDR3 DNA: TGTGCCAGCAGTTTCACTAGCGGTGGGGCCAACGTCCTGACTTTC
CDR3 protein: CASSFTSGGANVLTF

V gene: TRBV2
J gene: TRBJ1-2
clone size: .
D gene: .
CDR3 DNA: TGTGCCAGCAGTGAGGGAAGCGGGACCTATGGCTACACCTTC
CDR3 protein: CASSEGSGTYGYTF

V gene: TRBV11-3
J gene: TRBJ2-3
clone size: .
D gene: .
CDR3 DNA: TGTGCCAGCAGCTTAAGTTCAGCAGATACGCAGTATTTT
CDR3 protein: CASSLSSADTQYF

V gene: TRBV27
J gene: TRBJ2-7
clone size: once
D gene: TRBD1
CDR3 DNA: TGTGCCAGCAGTCAAGCTACCGGGACAGGGGGAAACGAGCAGTACTTC
CDR3 protein: CASSQATGTGGNEQYF

V gene: TRBV7-2
J gene: TRBJ1-1
clone size: .
D gene: TRBD1
CDR3 DNA: TGTGCCAGCAGCATTTCCGGGACAGGGGCCACTGAAGCTTTCTTT
CDR3 protein: CASSISGTGATEAFF

V gene: TRBV11-3
J gene: TRBJ2-7
clone size: once
D gene: .
CDR3 DNA: TGTGCCAGCAGCTTAGGGACGGGAGTAGGCTACGAGCAGTACTTC
CDR3 protein: CASSLGTGVGYEQYF

V gene: TRBV7-7
J gene: TRBJ2-5
clone size: .
D gene: .
CDR3 DNA: TGTGCTAGCAGCTTAGATCGGGGCCTCGGGAGGACCCAGTACTTC
CDR3 protein: CASSLDRGLGRTQYF

V gene: TRBV7-7
J gene: TRBJ2-2
clone size: .
D gene: TRBD2
CDR3 DNA: TGTGCCGGCAGCCCAAGCGGGAGGACCACCGGGGAGCTGTTTTTT
CDR3 protein: CAGSPSGRTTGELFF

V gene: TRBV2
J gene: TRBJ1-1
clone size: .
D gene: .
CDR3 DNA: TGTGCCAGCAGTAACGGGGGTAACACTGAAGCTTTCTTT
CDR3 protein: CASSNGGNTEAFF

V gene: TRBV7-8
J gene: TRBJ1-5
clone size: .
D gene: .
CDR3 DNA: TGTGCCAGCAGCAAAGACTCAGAAAATCAGCCCCAGCATTTT
CDR3 protein: CASSKDSENQPQHF

V gene: TRBV29-1
J gene: TRBJ2-1
clone size: .
D gene: TRBD2
CDR3 DNA: TGCAGCGTTGGTTCTAGCGGGAGCTCCTACAATGAGCAGTTCTTC
CDR3 protein: CSVGSSGSSYNEQFF

V gene: TRBV27
J gene: TRBJ2-5
clone size: .
D gene: TRBD1
CDR3 DNA: TGTGCCAGCAGTCAGACAGGGCAAGAGACCCAGTACTTC
CDR3 protein: CASSQTGQETQYF

V gene: TRBV5-1
J gene: TRBJ2-4
clone size: .
D gene: TRBD1
CDR3 DNA: TGCGCCAGCAGCTTTGGACAGGCGGACCCAAACATTCAGTACTTC
CDR3 protein: CASSFGQADPNIQYF

V gene: TRBV18
J gene: TRBJ1-1
clone size: .
D gene: TRBD1
CDR3 DNA: TGTGCCAGCTCACCACCCCCTCATAGGACAGGGGGCTTGAACACTGAAGCTTTCTTT
CDR3 protein: CASSPPPHRTGGLNTEAFF

V gene: TRBV5-1
J gene: TRBJ1-2
clone size: .
D gene: .
CDR3 DNA: TGCGCCAGCAGCGTCGGGGTCCTTGGAGGCTACACCTTC
CDR3 protein: CASSVGVLGGYTF

V gene: TRBV5-1
J gene: TRBJ1-2
clone size: once
D gene: .
CDR3 DNA: TGCGCCAGCAGCTTGGAAGCAGGAGGGAATCCTTTTAACTATGGCTACACCTTC
CDR3 protein: CASSLEAGGNPFNYGYTF

V gene: TRBV19
J gene: TRBJ2-1
clone size: few
D gene: TRBD2
CDR3 DNA: TGTGCCAGTAGTATATCCGGGACTAGCGGGAGCGATGAGCAGTTCTTC
CDR3 protein: CASSISGTSGSDEQFF

V gene: TRBV2
J gene: TRBJ2-5
clone size: .
D gene: .
CDR3 DNA: TGTGCCAGCAGTGAAGAAGCAGGGGAGACCCAGTACTTC
CDR3 protein: CASSEEAGETQYF

V gene: TRBV11-3
J gene: TRBJ2-7
clone size: once
D gene: .
CDR3 DNA: TGTGCCAGCAGCTTAGGAGGGCAATACGAGCAGTACTTC
CDR3 protein: CASSLGGQYEQYF

V gene: TRBV6-6
J gene: TRBJ2-2
clone size: .
D gene: TRBD1
CDR3 DNA: TGTGCCAGCAGGCGCAGGGGGAACGGGGAGCTGTTTTTT
CDR3 protein: CASRRRGNGELFF

V gene: TRBV30
J gene: TRBJ2-5
clone size: .
D gene: TRBD1
CDR3 DNA: TGTGCCTGTACGGACAGGGGGCAAGAGACCCAGTACTTC
CDR3 protein: CACTDRGQETQYF

V gene: TRBV10-2
J gene: TRBJ1-1
clone size: .
D gene: TRBD1
CDR3 DNA: TGCGCCAGCAGTGCGGACAGGGCTGAAATCACTGAAGCTTTCTTT
CDR3 protein: CASSADRAEITEAFF

V gene: TRBV11-2
J gene: TRBJ1-1
clone size: .
D gene: TRBD1
CDR3 DNA: TGTGCCAGCAGCCACAGGGGGCCTGGTACTGAAGCTTTCTTT
CDR3 protein: CASSHRGPGTEAFF

V gene: TRBV7-2
J gene: TRBJ2-5
clone size: .
D gene: .
CDR3 DNA: TGTGCCAGCAGCTTTAAGACTAGTAATGAGCAGTACTTC
CDR3 protein: CASSFKTSNEQYF

V gene: TRBV7-9
J gene: TRBJ1-1
clone size: .
D gene: TRBD1
CDR3 DNA: TGTGCCAGCAGCTTAGTTGGGGACAGGGAAGCTTTCTTT
CDR3 protein: CASSLVGDREAFF